Following are 25 T cell receptor beta chains from one sample sequenced in a study of shared clonotypes between healthy human individuals. Clones were sequenced by immunoSEQ multiplex PCR, and TCRdb holds only the in-frame ones, with some missing. The sample lists some 480,000 clones, 70% to 80% occurring once. Sequenced input: PBMCs. The receptors were gathered from a middle-aged woman in good health. Some clones in this sample may be carry-over from other donors' samples.

The chain uses TRBV27 and TRBJ1-1, with D unclear. The germline gives CDR1 MNHEY, CDR2 SMNVEV (reference sequence). The CDR3 length is 14 residues. The V and J ends lost 2 bases and 5 bases respectively, with 12 bases between them. The chain's CDR3 is CASSLGSERTEAFF. Here the CDR3 DNA reads TGTGCCAGCAGTTTAGGGTCCGAAAGGACTGAAGCTTTCTTT.

A few counts support this clone. The J gene is TRBJ2-1, the V gene TRBV19, with 8 bases matching TRBD2. This CDR3 spans 15 amino acids. Germline-derived CDR1 and CDR2 are LNHDA and SQIVND (reference sequence). V was clipped by 3 bases and J by 5 bases; unmatched bases: 6. The CDR3 DNA reads TGTGCCAGTAGTATGAACGGGGGGGCAAACAATGAGCAGTTCTTC. Translating it yields CASSMNGGANNEQFF.

The J gene is TRBJ2-1, the V gene TRBV5-4; no reliable D call. The V and J ends lost 2 bases and 6 bases respectively, with 9 bases between them. The CDR3 covers 13 residues. The germline V gene encodes CDR1 SGHNT and CDR2 YYREEE (reference sequence). In DNA form, the CDR3 reads TGTGCCAGCAGCTTAGATGATTCCAATGAGCAGTTCTTC. Translation gives CASSLDDSNEQFF.

This clone has only one observation. This sequence joins TRBV23-1 and TRBJ1-4, with D unresolved. TRBV23-1 counts as an open reading frame of uncertain function. This CDR3 is 14 amino acids long. The germline V and J ends were trimmed by 3 bases and 4 bases, with 9 bases remaining between them. The CDR3 bases are TGCGCCAGCAGTCATCTAAGCTATAATGAAAAACTGTTTTTT. It encodes CASSHLSYNEKLFF.

V gene TRBV19 combines with J gene TRBJ2-7; 9 bases are shared with TRBD2. From germline, CDR1 is LNHDA and CDR2 SQIVND (reference sequence). The CDR3 runs 16 residues. J lost 7 bases, V lost 5 bases, and 15 bases had no gene match. The CDR3 region is CASSPQVSSGTWEQYF. The CDR3 DNA is TGTGCCAGTAGTCCCCAGGTTTCTAGCGGGACCTGGGAGCAGTACTTC.

The genes are TRBV28 and TRBJ2-5; possible D gene TRBD2, 5 bases. In germline, CDR1 is MDHEN, CDR2 SYDVKM. The CDR3 is made up of 12 amino acids. With 2 bases removed from V and 7 bases from J, the gap between germline ends came to 8 bases. CDR3 DNA: TGTGCCAGCAGTTTACCCCGGGGGACCCAGTACTTC. Residues: CASSLPRGTQYF.

The chain has TRBV7-2 and TRBJ2-3, with 12 bases aligning to TRBD2. The germline V gene encodes CDR1 SGHTA and CDR2 FQGNSA. V gave up 1 base and J gave up 1 base; unmatched junction bases: 3. This CDR3 has 17 amino acids. The CDR3 DNA follows: TGTGCCAGCAGCTTAGACGGACTAGCGGGACGCACAGATACGCAGTATTTT. It specifies CASSLDGLAGRTDTQYF.

With regard to this clone: A far larger clone is off by one base, so a read error is likely. This chain connects TRBV28 to TRBJ2-7, with a weak D call TRBD2 (6 bases). Germline V gene lookup returns CDR1 MDHEN and CDR2 SYDVKM. The CDR3 is made up of 15 amino acids. This chain's CDR3 is CVSSLWGTGSYEQYF. The CDR3 bases are TGTGTCAGCAGTTTATGGGGGACTGGATCCTACGAGCAGTACTTC. The variable domain in full, completed from reference TRBV28 and TRBJ2-7, reads DVKVTQSSRYLVKRTGEKVFLECVQDMDHENMFWYRQDPGLGLRLIYFSYDVKMKEKGDIPEGYSVSREKKERFSLILESASTNQTSMYLCVSSLWGTGSYEQYFGPGTRLTVT.

This clone was seen a single time. The chain carries TRBV28 and TRBJ2-5, with D possibly being TRBD2 (6 bases). CDR1 is MDHEN, CDR2 SYDVKM, per germline. CDR3 size: 14 residues. With 3 bases removed from V and 6 bases from J, the gap between germline ends came to 14 bases. The CDR3 reads CASSLKGTGQTQYF. CDR3 bases: TGTGCCAGCAGTTTGAAGGGGACTGGGCAGACCCAGTACTTC.

The chain carries TRBV11-2 and TRBJ1-4; weak D call: TRBD1 (5 bases). The CDR3 is made up of 14 amino acids. Germline V gene lookup returns CDR1 SGHAT and CDR2 FQNNGV. Between the trimmed V and J ends, which lost 5 bases and 8 bases, there was a span of 15 bases. The DNA for the CDR3 is TGTGCCAGCAGCGATACTTTAGGGGACGAAAAACTGTTTTTT. This gives the protein CASSDTLGDEKLFF.

Concerning this clone: Relative to the germline gene, one junction end is altered; a read error may explain this. The rearrangement links TRBV13 to TRBJ1-6; 9 positions match TRBD1. The CDR3 runs 15 residues. Germline V gene data show CDR1 as PRHDT and CDR2 as FYEKMQ (reference sequence). CDR3 DNA: TGTGCCAGCGGCTTAGGGGACAGGGAGTATTCACCCCTCCACTTT. Its protein is CASGLGDREYSPLHF.

The chain joins TRBV6-4 to TRBJ2-1; TRBD2 might be the D (8 bases). There are 20 residues in the CDR3. CDR1 is MRHNA and CDR2 is SNTAGT in the germline V gene. Deletions cut 1 base from V and 9 bases from J, with 31 bases between. CDR3 bases: TGTGCCAGCAGTGACTTGGGACAGTCGGAAGGTAGCGGGAAGAACGGTGAGCAGTTCTTC. This codes for CASSDLGQSEGSGKNGEQFF.

The chain links TRBV18 to TRBJ2-5; tentative D call: TRBD2 (5 bases). Gene TRBJ2-7 matches the end of the DNA better, so the J call may be wrong. Germline assignment: CDR1 KGHSH and CDR2 LQKENI. The CDR3 length is 13 residues. The CDR3 region is CASSPPTIYEQYF. As DNA, the CDR3 is TGTGCCAGCTCACCACCGACTATCTACGAGCAGTACTTC.

This chain joins TRBV18 and TRBJ2-1; 12 bases agree with TRBD2. V trimming: 1 base; J trimming: 7 bases; junction bases outside the gene matches: 2. CDR1 and CDR2 (germline): KGHSH, LQKENI. CDR3 size: 15 residues. This chain's CDR3 is CASSPRLAGVNEQFF. CDR3 bases: TGTGCCAGCTCACCACGACTAGCGGGAGTTAATGAGCAGTTCTTC.

Only a few counts were recorded for this clone. The gene calls are TRBV6-5 and TRBJ1-1; 8 bases align to TRBD1. Per germline, CDR1 MNHEY and CDR2 SVGAGI. CDR3 length: 14 residues. J was trimmed by 10 bases and V by 4 bases; bases with no gene match: 11. The CDR3 spells CASSLDRVVVSAFF. The CDR3 DNA is TGTGCCAGCAGTTTGGACAGGGTGGTTGTATCAGCTTTCTTT.

Turning to this clone: Other DNA sequences within the sample encode an identical CDR3. This rearrangement joins TRBV2 to TRBJ2-1; the D gene is possibly TRBD2 (5 bases). The CDR3 runs 14 residues. V lost 5 bases, J lost 0 bases, and 8 bases lay in between. Germline CDR1 SNHLY, CDR2 FYNNEI. In DNA, the CDR3 is TGTGCCAGCAGTTCGGGGTTCTCCTACAATGAGCAGTTCTTC. Amino acids: CASSSGFSYNEQFF.

The chain carries TRBV28 and TRBJ2-7; D unresolved. The CDR3 runs 12 residues. Germline assignment: CDR1 MDHEN and CDR2 SYDVKM. Trimming took off 6 bases at V and 4 bases at J, with 10 bases between the two ends. The CDR3 DNA reads TGTGCCAGCAGGAAAGAGAGGTACGAGCAGTACTTC. It yields the protein CASRKERYEQYF.

The V gene is TRBV19, the J gene TRBJ1-5, with a weak D call TRBD1 (6 bases). Germline-derived CDR1 and CDR2 are LNHDA and SQIVND (reference sequence). Trimming removed 5 bases at V and 0 bases at J, with 14 bases between. The CDR3 sequence is 16 residues long. The CDR3 DNA is TGTGCCAGTAGTGGGGTAGGGGGATCTAGCAATCAGCCCCAGCATTTT. Translation gives CASSGVGGSSNQPQHF.

The rearrangement uses TRBV5-4 and TRBJ2-5; 10 nucleotides align to TRBD2. The CDR3 contains 15 residues. Losses at the gene ends were 0 bases for V and 5 bases for J; bases not matched to a gene: 4. Per germline, CDR1 SGHNT and CDR2 YYREEE (reference sequence). The CDR3 nucleotides read TGTGCCAGCAGCTTGGGGAGCGGGAGGGGCGAGACCCAGTACTTC. Protein: CASSLGSGRGETQYF.

The chain is built from TRBV9 and TRBJ2-7, with 7 nucleotides matching TRBD2. Germline V gene sequence: CDR1 SGDLS, CDR2 YYNGEE. V was pared by 0 bases and J by 4 bases, with 10 bases of the junction left unmatched. The CDR3 covers 16 residues. The CDR3 here is CASSVDSGGDQYEQYF. CDR3 nucleotide sequence: TGTGCCAGCAGCGTAGATTCGGGAGGTGACCAATACGAGCAGTACTTC.

J is TRBJ1-3 and V is TRBV5-1; TRBD1 is a possible D gene (5 bases). Germline CDR1 and CDR2: SGHRS and YFSETQ. The CDR3 extends over 16 amino acids. The ends were cut back, 5 bases at V and 0 bases at J, with 15 bases in the middle. Written as DNA, the CDR3 is TGCGCCAGCAGAAGGGACGCCGGGAGCTCTGGAAACACCATATATTTT. It is translated as CASRRDAGSSGNTIYF. Complete variable domain (other parts from reference TRBV5-1 and TRBJ1-3): KAGVTQTPRYLIKTRGQQVTLSCSPISGHRSVSWYQQTPGQGLQFLFEYFSETQRNKGNFPGRFSGRQFSNSRSEMNVSTLELGDSALYLCASRRDAGSSGNTIYFGEGSWLTVV.

The rearrangement links TRBV5-1 to TRBJ2-7; D may be TRBD1 or TRBD2 (5 bases each). The CDR3 contains 15 residues. The germline V gene has CDR1 SGHRS and CDR2 YFSETQ. The V end lost 1 base, the J end lost 2 bases, and 13 bases lay between the germline ends. CDR3 DNA: TGCGCCAGCAGCTTGATGGAGAAGGGACCCTACGAGCAGTACTTC. Its translation is CASSLMEKGPYEQYF.

V usage is TRBV7-9 and J usage is TRBJ2-1, with a weak D call TRBD1 (6 bases). Germline CDR1 reads SEHNR; CDR2 reads FQNEAQ (reference sequence). This CDR3 is 15 amino acids long. V lost 5 bases and J 4 bases, leaving 15 bases between the germline ends. This CDR3 is CASSQSTQGYNEQFF. In DNA form, the CDR3 reads TGTGCCAGCAGCCAATCCACCCAGGGGTACAATGAGCAGTTCTTC.

Notes on this clone: One base separates it from a far larger clone, so it is likely a read error. The same CDR3 arises from other DNA sequences in this sample as well. The chain combines TRBV4-2 with TRBJ1-1, with D hard to call. This CDR3 has 14 residues. CDR1 is LGHNA, CDR2 YNFKEQ, per germline. As DNA, the CDR3 is TGTGCCAGCAGCCAAGATTTTACAAGTGACGAAGCTTTCTTC. Translating gives CASSQDFTSDEAFF.

The V call is TRBV7-6, the J call TRBJ1-1; TRBD1 matches 9 bases. Germline values: CDR1 SGHVS, CDR2 FNYEAQ. The trim removed 0 bases at V and 4 bases at J, leaving 9 bases unmatched. This CDR3 spans 17 amino acids. DNA of the CDR3: TGTGCCAGCAGCTTAGCAGGGACAGGGAATAGGGTCACTGAAGCTTTCTTT. This translates into CASSLAGTGNRVTEAFF.